The rows below give T cell receptor beta chains drawn from one sample of a study of spatial heterogeneity in lung cancer. TCRdb processed the 5' RACE reads anew with MiXCR; each CDR3 protein has one entry. The table includes around 110,000 distinct CDR3 sequences, more than 9% detected once. This material consisted of PBMCs, taken at follow-up. All receptors come from a male donor with early-stage non-small cell lung cancer. Each CDR3 is given with its conserved first and last residue. Fields, in order: V gene, D gene, J gene, clone size, CDR3 DNA, CDR3 protein. D genes are given only for firm matches. Only some rows state a clone size, as once, few, many or a class for expanded clones.

TRBV11-1,TRBD1,TRBJ2-1,many,TGTGCCAGCAGCTACAGGGGTAACTACAATGAGCAGTTCTTC,CASSYRGNYNEQFF
TRBV10-3,TRBD1,TRBJ2-1,.,TGTGCCATCAGACCGGGACAGGGGAAGTCCTACAATGAGCAGTTCTTC,CAIRPGQGKSYNEQFF
TRBV6-6,.,TRBJ1-4,few,TGTGCCAGCACCCCCAGGGGCGAAAATGAAAAACTGTTTTTT,CASTPRGENEKLFF
TRBV4-2,.,TRBJ1-3,.,TGTGCCAGCAGCCAACACGGCACAATAGGAAACACCATATATTTT,CASSQHGTIGNTIYF
TRBV24-1,.,TRBJ2-3,few,TGTGCCACCAGTGATGCGCCCTTGGGGTTCGTGGCAGATACGCAGTATTTT,CATSDAPLGFVADTQYF
TRBV7-9,TRBD1,TRBJ1-1,once,TGTGCCAGCAGCCAGACAGGGATGAACACTGAAGCTTTCTTT,CASSQTGMNTEAFF
TRBV27,TRBD2,TRBJ2-7,.,TGTGCCAGCAGTCCCCGACTAGCGGACTCCTACGAGCAGTACTTC,CASSPRLADSYEQYF
TRBV25-1,TRBD1,TRBJ1-6,.,TGTGCCAGCACCGGGGGACAGGGTTATAATTCACCCCTCCACTTT,CASTGGQGYNSPLHF
TRBV3-1,TRBD2,TRBJ2-5,.,TGTGCCAGCAGCCAGCCCAGCGGGATACTTAAAGAGACCCAGTACTTC,CASSQPSGILKETQYF
TRBV7-2,TRBD2,TRBJ2-7,few,TGTGCCAGCAGCACTACTAGCGGGGGGACCAGCTACGAGCAGTACTTC,CASSTTSGGTSYEQYF
TRBV29-1,.,TRBJ1-1,.,TGCAGCGTTGACTTCGGCAGGGAAGCTTTCTTT,CSVDFGREAFF
TRBV7-2,TRBD1,TRBJ1-2,.,TGTGCCAGCAGCCAACAGGGGGCTGGTGGCTACACCTTC,CASSQQGAGGYTF
TRBV6-1,.,TRBJ1-2,many,TGTGCCAGCAGTGAAAGGGCCTACACCTTC,CASSERAYTF
TRBV29-1,.,TRBJ2-5,few,TGCAGCGTTGGAATAGAGACCCAGTACTTC,CSVGIETQYF
TRBV6-5,.,TRBJ1-1,few,TGTGCCAGCAGTTACTGGGGTGAAGCTTTCTTT,CASSYWGEAFF
TRBV11-2,.,TRBJ1-2,few,TGTGCCAGCAGCTTAGTCTTCCCAGTACGACCGGGGGGCTATGGCTACACCTTC,CASSLVFPVRPGGYGYTF
TRBV7-6,.,TRBJ2-7,few,TGTGCCAGCAGCCCCTCCTATCAGGTATCCTACGAGCAGTACTTC,CASSPSYQVSYEQYF
TRBV4-2,.,TRBJ2-7,.,TGTGCCAGCAGCCAAGACGGCAATAGCGTCTCCTACGAGCAGTACTTC,CASSQDGNSVSYEQYF
TRBV11-2,.,TRBJ1-5,few,TGTGCCAGCAGCTTAGATCGGGAGACGCCCCAGCATTTT,CASSLDRETPQHF
TRBV20-1,TRBD1,TRBJ1-5,few,TGCAGTGCTAGGGCGTATCCGGGACAGGGGAATATCAATCAGCCCCAGCATTTT,CSARAYPGQGNINQPQHF
TRBV4-2,.,TRBJ2-6,few,TGTGCCAGCAGCCAAGATCCTCCTTCGGGAAACTCTGGGGCCAACGTCCTGACTTTC,CASSQDPPSGNSGANVLTF
TRBV12-5,.,TRBJ1-1,many,TGTGCTAGTGGTTTGGTGCGGGAGAACACTGAAGCTTTCTTT,CASGLVRENTEAFF
TRBV12-3/TRBV12-4,.,TRBJ1-1,few,TGTGCCAGCAGCCTTCCGGGGACACTGAACACTGAAGCTTTCTTT,CASSLPGTLNTEAFF
TRBV28,.,TRBJ2-1,.,TGTGCCAGCAGTTTATATCCCTCGGGGTCCTACAATGAGCAGTTCTTC,CASSLYPSGSYNEQFF
TRBV10-3,.,TRBJ2-7,many,TGTGCCATCAGTGACGGTCACAGTAGCTCCTACGAGCAGTACTTC,CAISDGHSSSYEQYF
TRBV20-1,.,TRBJ1-6,few,TGCAGTGCTAGAGGCGAGTACAATAATTCACCCCTCCACTTT,CSARGEYNNSPLHF
TRBV11-3,.,TRBJ1-5,many,TGTGCCAGCAGCTTAGATCAGACTCAGCCCCAGCATTTT,CASSLDQTQPQHF
TRBV5-6,.,TRBJ1-1,.,TGTGCCAGCAGCTTAAGGTCCAGATTGAACACTGAAGCTTTCTTT,CASSLRSRLNTEAFF
TRBV18,.,TRBJ1-5,few,TGTGCCAGCTCACCACATAGTCCAGAGCTTTATCAGCCCCAGCATTTT,CASSPHSPELYQPQHF
TRBV29-1,.,TRBJ2-1,many,TGCAGCGTTGCCCCAGCTTATGAGCAGTTCTTC,CSVAPAYEQFF
TRBV28,.,TRBJ1-2,few,TGTGCCAGCACCTATCTCGGGTGGGGGCAAAGGAACAACTATGGCTACACCTTC,CASTYLGWGQRNNYGYTF
TRBV10-3,TRBD1,TRBJ2-5,many,TGTGCCACGGGGAAACAGGGGTACCAAGAGACCCAGTACTTC,CATGKQGYQETQYF
TRBV4-2,.,TRBJ1-2,many,TGTGCCAGCAGCAAAGAGGTCAGGGAAGCGGGCTACACCTTC,CASSKEVREAGYTF
TRBV5-1,.,TRBJ1-2,few,TGCGCCAGCAGCTTGGACAAGGACACTGGCTATGGCTACACCTTC,CASSLDKDTGYGYTF
TRBV3-1,TRBD1,TRBJ2-7,few,TGTGCCAGCAGCCACTTCGTACAGGGGTCGGCCTACGAGCAGTACTTC,CASSHFVQGSAYEQYF
TRBV9,.,TRBJ1-4,.,TGTGCCAGCAGCACTCGAAATGAAAAACTGTTTTTT,CASSTRNEKLFF
TRBV6-2/TRBV6-3,.,TRBJ2-5,few,TGTGCCAGCAGCCCACACGAGACCCAGTACTTC,CASSPHETQYF